Listed below are T cell receptor beta chains from one sample, sequenced in a study of T cell changes during pregnancy in multiple sclerosis. Profiling relied on immunoSEQ multiplex PCR, and the TCRdb table lists in-frame clones only, not all of them. The table lists some 22,000 clones, about 90% of them singletons. Sequenced here: CD8+ T cells from peripheral blood mononuclear cells, sampled after pregnancy. All receptors come from a female donor with multiple sclerosis, enrolled in a pregnancy study. The CDR3 runs from the conserved cysteine through the conserved F or W. Each record gives: CDR3 length, clone size, J gene, D gene, V gene, CDR3 protein, CDR3 DNA. D genes are given only for firm matches. The listing skips clone size in some rows; elsewhere it reads once, few, many or a size class.

>13|-|TRBJ2-7|-|TRBV27
CASSLSSYYEQYF
TGTGCCAGCAGTTTATCATCGTACTACGAGCAGTACTTC
>15|once|TRBJ2-3|-|TRBV19
CASSISGVWTDTQYF
TGTGCCAGTAGTATATCGGGGGTTTGGACAGATACGCAGTATTTT
>15|-|TRBJ2-7|TRBD1|TRBV2
CASSPPGQGLDEQYF
TGTGCCAGCAGCCCCCCGGGACAGGGGCTTGATGAGCAGTACTTC
>15|once|TRBJ2-7|TRBD2|TRBV4-2
CASSQDLAGGYEQYF
TGTGCCAGCAGCCAAGATCTAGCGGGAGGTTACGAGCAGTACTTC
>14|-|TRBJ1-6|-|TRBV6-6
CASSPPGVSSPLHF
TGTGCCAGCAGCCCCCCGGGGGTGTCGTCACCCCTCCACTTT
>15|-|TRBJ1-1|-|TRBV5-6
CASDTLGGKSTEAFF
TGTGCCAGCGACACCCTTGGGGGCAAAAGTACTGAAGCTTTCTTT
>14|once|TRBJ2-7|TRBD1|TRBV19
CASSRQGSTYEQYF
TGTGCCAGTAGCAGACAGGGATCGACCTACGAGCAGTACTTC
>15|once|TRBJ2-1|TRBD1|TRBV5-1
CASSSSGTGIDEQFF
TGCGCCAGCAGCTCCTCCGGGACAGGGATCGATGAGCAGTTCTTC
>14|-|TRBJ2-2|TRBD2|TRBV29-1
CTIAGGPLGGELFF
TGCACTATAGCGGGAGGGCCCTTGGGCGGGGAGCTGTTTTTT
>16|once|TRBJ2-1|TRBD2|TRBV27
CASSLRGTSGYNEQFF
TGTGCCAGCAGTTTAAGGGGGACTAGCGGCTACAATGAGCAGTTCTTC
>14|-|TRBJ2-3|-|TRBV4-2
CASSQETPGDTQYF
TGTGCCAGCAGCCAAGAGACCCCGGGAGATACGCAGTATTTT
>14|-|TRBJ1-3|-|TRBV28
CASSQGYSGNTIYF
TGTGCCAGCAGTCAGGGTTACTCTGGAAACACCATATATTTT
>16|once|TRBJ2-2|TRBD1|TRBV14
CASSQQDRGIFGELFF
TGTGCCAGCAGCCAGCAAGACAGGGGTATCTTCGGGGAGCTGTTTTTT
>12|-|TRBJ1-1|-|TRBV29-1
CSAEGGATEAFF
TGCAGCGCCGAAGGGGGGGCCACTGAAGCTTTCTTT
>15|few|TRBJ2-7|-|TRBV9
CASSVGAGVLDEQYF
TGTGCCAGCAGCGTAGGGGCAGGGGTTCTGGACGAGCAGTACTTC
>14|-|TRBJ2-4|-|TRBV5-6
CASSLGSGQNIQYF
TGTGCCAGCAGCTTGGGGAGCGGGCAAAACATTCAGTACTTC
>15|-|TRBJ2-3|TRBD2|TRBV2
CASARLAGGTDTQYF
TGTGCCAGCGCCAGACTAGCGGGAGGCACAGATACGCAGTATTTT
>16|-|TRBJ2-7|-|TRBV28
CASSLRGTSSSYEQYF
TGTGCCAGCAGTTTGAGGGGGACCTCTAGCTCCTACGAGCAGTACTTC
>19|-|TRBJ2-3|TRBD2|TRBV7-9
CASSPPTSGRASETDTQYF
TGTGCCAGCAGCCCTCCGACTAGCGGGAGGGCCAGTGAGACAGATACGCAGTATTTT
>15|-|TRBJ2-7|-|TRBV9
CASSPTGTRSYEQYF
TGTGCCAGCAGCCCCACCGGGACTCGCTCCTACGAGCAGTACTTC
>20|once|TRBJ2-2|TRBD2|TRBV28
CASSLLASGREYLGTGELFF
TGTGCCAGCAGTTTATTGGCTAGCGGGAGGGAGTATTTGGGAACCGGGGAGCTGTTTTTT
>16|-|TRBJ2-3|TRBD2|TRBV4-1
CASTSTSGTVTDTQYF
TGCGCCAGCACCTCGACTAGCGGGACTGTCACAGATACGCAGTATTTT
>15|-|TRBJ2-1|TRBD1|TRBV2
CASGWGQESFYEQFF
TGTGCCAGCGGTTGGGGACAGGAGTCTTTCTATGAGCAGTTCTTC
>19|once|TRBJ1-1|-|TRBV19
CASSMVREGEGPMNTEAFF
TGTGCCAGTAGTATGGTCCGGGAAGGGGAGGGCCCCATGAACACTGAAGCTTTCTTT
>16|few|TRBJ2-7|-|TRBV27
CASSPSAAALSYEQYF
TGTGCCAGCAGCCCCTCGGCAGCGGCCCTCTCCTACGAGCAGTACTTC
>13|-|TRBJ1-2|-|TRBV27
CASSEGGGYGYTF
TGTGCCAGCAGTGAGGGAGGAGGCTATGGCTACACCTTC
>16|-|TRBJ1-2|-|TRBV7-2
CASGPNPRGGFYGYTF
TGTGCCAGCGGCCCCAATCCCAGGGGCGGTTTCTATGGCTACACCTTC
>12|once|TRBJ2-7|TRBD1|TRBV10-3
CAISAGGYEQYF
TGTGCCATCAGTGCAGGGGGCTACGAGCAGTACTTC
>13|-|TRBJ2-3|-|TRBV6-5
CASSSRGTDTQYF
TGTGCCAGCAGTTCCCGAGGGACAGATACGCAGTATTTT
>14|once|TRBJ2-1|TRBD1|TRBV7-9
CASSRDRTYNEQFF
TGTGCCAGCAGCCGGGACAGAACCTACAATGAGCAGTTCTTC
>13|-|TRBJ2-7|-|TRBV30
CAWSVFGSYEQYF
TGTGCCTGGAGTGTATTCGGCTCCTACGAGCAGTACTTC
>17|-|TRBJ1-1|-|TRBV4-1
CASSQDNEAGMDTEAFF
TGCGCCAGCAGCCAAGATAATGAGGCGGGAATGGACACTGAAGCTTTCTTT
>17|-|TRBJ2-2|TRBD1|TRBV7-9
CASSKPMGQANTGELFF
TGTGCCAGCAGCAAGCCAATGGGACAGGCGAACACCGGGGAGCTGTTTTTT
>17|-|TRBJ2-7|-|TRBV5-1
CASSAPLGLLPMGEQYF
TGCGCCAGCAGCGCACCCCTGGGACTCCTGCCGATGGGTGAGCAGTACTTC
>17|-|TRBJ2-5|TRBD2|TRBV13
CASSPRSPILAGETQYF
TGTGCCAGCAGCCCTCGAAGCCCGATACTAGCGGGAGAGACCCAGTACTTC
>15|-|TRBJ2-7|TRBD2|TRBV13
CASSSPAGSSYEQYF
TGTGCCAGCAGCTCCCCAGCGGGAAGCTCCTACGAGCAGTACTTC
>14|-|TRBJ1-1|-|TRBV5-4
CASSLVREHTEAFF
TGTGCCAGCAGCTTGGTTAGGGAGCACACTGAAGCTTTCTTT
>14|-|TRBJ1-5|TRBD1|TRBV15
CATSTWDRGQPQHF
TGTGCCACCAGCACCTGGGACAGGGGACAGCCCCAGCATTTT
>16|-|TRBJ2-1|TRBD2|TRBV2
CASSERGSGAYNEQFF
TGTGCCAGCAGTGAACGTGGTAGCGGGGCCTACAATGAGCAGTTCTTC
>15|-|TRBJ2-2|TRBD1|TRBV6-4
CASSDGQGNTGELFF
TGTGCCAGCAGTGACGGACAGGGGAACACCGGGGAGCTGTTTTTT
>12|few|TRBJ2-1|TRBD2|TRBV25-1
CASSETSGEQFF
TGTGCCAGCAGTGAGACTAGCGGTGAGCAGTTCTTC
>15|-|TRBJ2-1|-|TRBV6-1
CASSATDGDYNEQFF
TGTGCCAGCAGTGCAACGGACGGGGACTACAATGAGCAGTTCTTC
>13|-|TRBJ2-7|TRBD1|TRBV29-1
CSVGTGTFYEQYF
TGCAGCGTTGGGACAGGGACCTTCTACGAGCAGTACTTC
>19|few|TRBJ2-3|-|TRBV19
CASSATGTGGLAGADTQYF
TGTGCCAGTAGTGCGACCGGGACAGGGGGGCTAGCGGGAGCAGATACGCAGTATTTT
>17|-|TRBJ2-1|TRBD2|TRBV11-2
CASSLGTSGGVYNEQFF
TGTGCCAGCAGCTTAGGGACTAGCGGGGGAGTCTACAATGAGCAGTTCTTC
>14|once|TRBJ2-7|TRBD1|TRBV7-2
CASSSGQGRYEQYF
TGTGCCAGCAGCTCGGGACAGGGGCGTTACGAGCAGTACTTC
>15|-|TRBJ2-1|-|TRBV7-2
CASSPQDNSYNEQFF
TGTGCCAGCAGCCCACAGGACAACTCCTACAATGAGCAGTTCTTC
>15|-|TRBJ1-1|TRBD1|TRBV4-1
CASSPQGAGDTEAFF
TGCGCCAGCAGCCCACAGGGGGCTGGGGACACTGAAGCTTTCTTT